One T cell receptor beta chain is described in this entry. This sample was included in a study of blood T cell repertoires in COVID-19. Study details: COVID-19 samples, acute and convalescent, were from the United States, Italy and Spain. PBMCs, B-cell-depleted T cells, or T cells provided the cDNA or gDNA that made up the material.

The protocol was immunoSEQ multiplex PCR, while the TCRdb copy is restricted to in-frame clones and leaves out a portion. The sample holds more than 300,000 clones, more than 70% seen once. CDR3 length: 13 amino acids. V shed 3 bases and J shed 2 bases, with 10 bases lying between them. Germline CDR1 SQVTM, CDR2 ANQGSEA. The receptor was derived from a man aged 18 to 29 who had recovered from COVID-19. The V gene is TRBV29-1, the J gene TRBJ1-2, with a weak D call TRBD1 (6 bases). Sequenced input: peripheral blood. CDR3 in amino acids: CSVDKQGNYGYTF. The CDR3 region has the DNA TGCAGCGTTGATAAGCAGGGGAACTATGGCTACACCTTC. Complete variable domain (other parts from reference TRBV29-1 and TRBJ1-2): SAVISQKPSRDICQRGTSLTIQCQVDSQVTMMFWYRQQPGQSLTLIATANQGSEATYESGFVIDKFPISRPNLTFSTLTVSNMSPEDSSIYLCSVDKQGNYGYTFGSGTRLTVV.